Following are 25 T cell receptor beta chains from one sample sequenced in a study of blood T cell repertoires in COVID-19. Data came from immunoSEQ multiplex PCR; TCRdb stores just in-frame clones and leaves some out. The repertoire holds 250,000 to 300,000 clones, with 75% to 95% as singletons. Sequencing was done on a sample of PBMCs or T cells enriched from blood (not recorded which). All receptors derive from a woman aged 30 to 39 who had recovered from COVID-19.

The J gene is TRBJ1-2, the V gene TRBV10-3; TRBD1 matches 9 bases. Germline-derived CDR1 and CDR2 are ENHRY and SYGVKD. The CDR3 totals 16 residues. Trimming at V came to 6 bases and at J to 3 bases, leaving 11 bases not matched to a gene. CDR3 amino acids: CAIRPTRTGGDYGYTF. The CDR3 nucleotides are TGTGCCATCAGGCCGACTCGAACAGGGGGCGACTATGGCTACACCTTC.

This clone has a single count. This chain joins TRBV27 and TRBJ2-7; TRBD1 might be the D (5 bases). CDR3 size: 13 residues. Trimming cost V 1 base and J 6 bases, with 10 bases left between them. CDR1 is MNHEY, CDR2 SMNVEV, per germline (reference sequence). CDR3 in DNA: TGTGCCAGCAGTTTATGGGAAAGGGGCGAGCAGTACTTC. This translates into CASSLWERGEQYF.

Turning to this clone: This sample also contains other DNA sequences that code for the same CDR3. V usage is TRBV19 and J usage is TRBJ1-5; 8 bases align to TRBD1. Per the germline V gene, CDR1 is LNHDA and CDR2 is SQIVND (reference sequence). Germline trimming cut 3 bases from V and 5 bases from J; bases unmatched to any gene: 3. The CDR3 spans 14 residues. CDR3 coding DNA: TGTGCCAGTAGTATCGCAGGGGGCGATCAGCCCCAGCATTTT. Protein product: CASSIAGGDQPQHF.

The chain recombines TRBV2 with TRBJ1-5; 8 nucleotides match TRBD1. V dropped 4 bases and J dropped 2; count of bases not matched to a gene: 4. CDR1 and CDR2 from the germline V gene are SNHLY and FYNNEI. This CDR3 is 15 amino acids long. The CDR3 loop reads CASSASGQGNQPQHF. The CDR3 DNA reads as TGTGCCAGCAGTGCCTCGGGACAGGGCAATCAGCCCCAGCATTTT.

The V call is TRBV6-2 or TRBV6-3, the J call TRBJ1-5; 8 nucleotides match TRBD1. V shed 5 bases, J shed 16 bases, and the junction held 16 bases outside the gene matches. This CDR3 is built from 14 residues. Germline loops: CDR1 MNHEY, CDR2 SVGEGT. CDR3 amino acids: CASSPPGGHDRGHF. CDR3 bases: TGTGCCAGCAGTCCCCCAGGGGGTCACGACAGGGGACATTTT.

The rearrangement links TRBV4-2 to TRBJ1-6, with D hard to call. The length of the CDR3 is 15 residues. V lost 1 base and J 9 bases, leaving 13 bases between the germline ends. Germline V lookup: CDR1 LGHNA, CDR2 YNFKEQ. The CDR3 nucleotides read TGTGCCAGCAGCCAAGGGGTCTCCGCGGGTTCACCCCTCCACTTT. It codes for CASSQGVSAGSPLHF.

The V and J genes are TRBV18 and TRBJ2-1; 13 bases align to TRBD2. The CDR3 is 16 residues long. Germline CDR1 and CDR2: KGHSH and LQKENI. Trimming at V came to 5 bases and at J to 5 bases, leaving 6 bases not matched to a gene. CDR3 loop: CASSTYGLAGDNEQFF. CDR3 nucleotides: TGTGCCAGCTCAACTTACGGACTAGCGGGAGACAATGAGCAGTTCTTC.

This chain links TRBV9 with TRBJ2-7, with 8 nucleotides matching TRBD2. The V gene's germline CDR1 is SGDLS and CDR2 YYNGEE. The J segment lost 7 bases and the V segment lost 0 bases, leaving 9 bases of the junction unmatched. CDR3 length: 15 residues. The CDR3 protein is CASSVAAGRAGEQYF. The CDR3, as DNA: TGTGCCAGCAGCGTAGCGGCCGGGAGGGCCGGGGAGCAGTACTTC.

This clone appeared once. This sequence joins TRBV7-9 and TRBJ1-5, with D unclear. Germline loops: CDR1 SEHNR, CDR2 FQNEAQ (reference sequence). There are 16 residues in the CDR3. V was shortened by 1 base and J by 5 bases, with 15 bases between the two germline ends. The CDR3: CASSLVVGRLDQPQHF. For the CDR3, the DNA is TGTGCCAGCAGCTTAGTAGTGGGGAGGCTGGATCAGCCCCAGCATTTT.

The chain is built from TRBV4-3 and TRBJ1-3; no clear D. CDR3 length equals 15 residues. V was trimmed by 1 base and J by 2 bases, leaving 9 bases between them. Germline-derived CDR1 and CDR2 are LGHNA and YSLEER. The CDR3 bases are TGCGCCAGCAGCCAAGCCCCAGGCCCTGGAAACACCATATATTTT. Translation gives CASSQAPGPGNTIYF.

The chain couples TRBV5-1 to TRBJ2-7; 8 nucleotides match TRBD1. V gave up 0 bases and J gave up 0 bases; unmatched junction bases: 2. The CDR3 extends over 15 amino acids. CDR1 SGHRS and CDR2 YFSETQ come from the germline V gene. CDR3 in DNA: TGCGCCAGCAGCTTGGAAGGGACAGGCTCCTACGAGCAGTACTTC. Amino acids: CASSLEGTGSYEQYF.

The chain carries TRBV4-3 and TRBJ2-1; 14 bases fit TRBD2. The CDR3 is made up of 17 amino acids. Germline V lookup: CDR1 LGHNA, CDR2 YSLEER. V was clipped by 0 bases and J by 12 bases; unmatched bases: 10. The CDR3 DNA reads as TGCGCCAGCAGCCAAGACCCAATGGGACTAGCGGGAGTCCGGCAGTTCTTC. It is translated as CASSQDPMGLAGVRQFF.

There are a few counts of this clone. This chain connects TRBV10-3 to TRBJ1-1; 10 bases map to TRBD1. The CDR3 is made up of 13 amino acids. The germline gives CDR1 ENHRY, CDR2 SYGVKD. Trimming took 6 bases from V and 9 from J; bases not matched to a gene: 7. DNA of the CDR3: TGTGCCATCAGCAGCGACAGGGGGCTAAAAGCTTTCTTT. Amino acid sequence: CAISSDRGLKAFF.

The chain combines TRBV9 with TRBJ1-2; possibly TRBD1 for D (5 bases). The CDR3 length is 14 residues. V lost 0 bases and J 3 bases, leaving 9 bases between the germline ends. Looked up from germline, CDR1 is SGDLS and CDR2 is YYNGEE. CDR3 sequence reads: CASSVEGVDYGYTF. As DNA, the CDR3 is TGTGCCAGCAGCGTAGAAGGGGTTGACTATGGCTACACCTTC.

The chain employs TRBV30 and TRBJ2-7; no definite D call. V lost 0 bases and J lost 2, with 8 bases in between. The CDR3 sequence is 13 residues long. CDR1 is GTSNPN and CDR2 is SVGIG in the germline V gene (reference sequence). Here the CDR3 DNA reads TGTGCCTGGAGTGTAGACGGAGCCTACGAGCAGTACTTC. Translation: CAWSVDGAYEQYF.

The gene calls are TRBV7-2 and TRBJ2-3; 12 nucleotides align to TRBD2. The V and J ends lost 3 bases and 2 bases, in that order; junction bases with no gene match: 3. The CDR3 spans 16 residues. CDR1 and CDR2 from the germline V gene are SGHTA and FQGNSA. CDR3 amino acids: CASSFGLAGTTDTQYF. In nucleotides, the CDR3 is TGTGCCAGCAGCTTTGGACTAGCGGGGACCACAGATACGCAGTATTTT.

The V call is TRBV21-1, the J call TRBJ1-3. TRBV21-1 is given as a pseudogene. There are 16 residues in the CDR3. This CDR3 is CASSPPPLSSGNTIYF. The CDR3 region has the DNA TGTGCCAGCAGCCCACCACCCTTGAGCTCTGGAAACACCATATATTTT.

The CDR3 nucleotides are TGTGCCAGCAGTTACGGGGGGGCACAGGAAAAACTGTTTTTT. Translated: CASSYGGAQEKLFF. The gene calls are TRBV6-6 and TRBJ1-4, with D possibly TRBD1 on 6 matching bases. The CDR3 covers 14 residues. Germline CDR1 MNHNY, CDR2 SVGAGI (reference sequence). The V gene lost 2 bases and the J gene lost 8 bases, with 12 bases spanning the gap.

The V gene is TRBV7-9, the J gene TRBJ1-1; D call uncertain. Trimming left V 0 bases short and J 8 bases short, with 7 bases between. CDR1 is SEHNR and CDR2 is FQNEAQ in the germline V gene (reference sequence). The CDR3 totals 12 residues. In nucleotides, the CDR3 is TGTGCCAGCAGCTTAGCTGTGGCCGAAGCTTTCTTT. This translates into CASSLAVAEAFF.

The CDR3 DNA follows: TGCGCCAGCAGTGAGAGGGCAGGGGGTCTCACAGATACGCAGTATTTT. Translation: CASSERAGGLTDTQYF. The chain carries TRBV10-2 and TRBJ2-3; 7 nucleotides line up with TRBD1. CDR3 length: 16 residues. Losses at the gene ends were 2 bases for V and 2 bases for J; bases not matched to a gene: 7. Germline V CDR1 and CDR2: WSHSY, SAAADI.

The DNA of the CDR3 is TGTGCCAGTAGTGTGGGCCTAGGGGGAAACATTCAGTACTTC. Protein product: CASSVGLGGNIQYF. The chain uses TRBV19 and TRBJ2-4; a possible D gene is TRBD1 (6 bases). Trimming shortened V by 5 bases and J by 6 bases, and 14 bases separated the two germline ends. Per the germline V gene, CDR1 is LNHDA and CDR2 is SQIVND (reference sequence). This CDR3 has 14 residues.

This clone was detected only a few times. The CDR3 is CASSLDRASYEQYF. The CDR3 DNA sequence: TGTGCCAGCAGCTTAGACAGGGCCTCCTACGAGCAGTACTTC. The chain is built from TRBV7-9 and TRBJ2-7; possible D gene TRBD1, 6 bases. The CDR3 extends over 14 amino acids. Germline-derived CDR1 and CDR2 are SEHNR and FQNEAQ (reference sequence). V was trimmed by 1 base and J by 0 bases, leaving 7 bases between them.

The gene calls are TRBV6-2 or TRBV6-3 and TRBJ1-6; the D gene is possibly TRBD1 (5 bases). CDR3 length equals 12 residues. Germline V gene lookup returns CDR1 MNHEY and CDR2 SVGEGT. V gave up 3 bases and J gave up 12 bases, with 9 bases separating them. CDR3 protein: CASSYGGGPLHF. DNA for the CDR3: TGTGCCAGCAGTTATGGGGGAGGACCCCTCCACTTT.

CDR3 nucleotide sequence: TGCGCCAGCAGTTCCCGGGACTCCTACAATGAGCAGTTCTTC. Its translation is CASSSRDSYNEQFF. The V call is TRBV5-1, the J call TRBJ2-1, with TRBD2 as a possible D gene (5 bases). In germline, CDR1 is SGHRS, CDR2 YFSETQ. V was pared by 5 bases and J by 0 bases, with 9 bases between. The CDR3 has 14 residues.

V is TRBV30 and J is TRBJ2-1, with D possibly being TRBD2 (5 bases). The CDR3 runs to 13 residues. V was cut by 0 bases and J by 7 bases, with 10 bases left in between. From germline, CDR1 is GTSNPN and CDR2 SVGIG (reference sequence). CDR3 nucleotide sequence: TGTGCCTGGAGTGTACACGGGGTGAATGAGCAGTTCTTC. This sequence encodes CAWSVHGVNEQFF.